These T cell receptor beta chains were read from a single sample in a study of blood T cell repertoires in COVID-19. Sequencing was performed with immunoSEQ multiplex PCR; in TCRdb, only in-frame clones are kept and a portion is missing. The table includes over 300,000 clones, around 89% detected once. The sequencing sample was made of peripheral blood. The receptors come from a man aged 18 to 30 with active or convalescent COVID-19. Each CDR3 is given without its conserved first and last residue. Fields, in order: V gene, J gene, CDR3 protein.

>TRBV4-2|TRBJ1-4
ASSQGDRGRREKLF
>TRBV19|TRBJ1-1
ASSTRGGGWTEAF
>TRBV7-2|TRBJ1-2
ASGRGYGYT
>TRBV5-6|TRBJ2-1
ASSLWTSGSVEQF
>TRBV7-2|TRBJ2-2
ASSATPGTSGRIGELF
>TRBV19|TRBJ2-1
ASSIVGGGRHYNEQF
>TRBV28|TRBJ2-3
ASSPGTGVFTDTQY
>TRBV3-1/TRBV3-2|TRBJ1-5
ASSQVAGRNQPQH
>TRBV11-2|TRBJ2-2
ASSLAAGQGRTGELF
>TRBV29-1|TRBJ1-1
SVEGTEAF
>TRBV6-2/TRBV6-3|TRBJ2-7
ASSSGLIYEQY
>TRBV28|TRBJ2-7
ASSLGTGDDEQY
>TRBV30|TRBJ2-5
AWSVNRARETQY
>TRBV7-2|TRBJ2-7
ASSLFRGAYEQY
>TRBV28|TRBJ1-2
ASSLRGGFLGLQ
>TRBV7-9|TRBJ2-6
ASSLYVAGAGANVLT
>TRBV12-3/TRBV12-4|TRBJ2-1
ASSYETGDVF
>TRBV24-1|TRBJ1-5
ATSDVAGGNQPQH
>TRBV2|TRBJ1-4
ASNYRGNEKLF
>TRBV5-1|TRBJ1-3
ASSPSKRAGGNTIY
>TRBV4-1|TRBJ2-1
ASSPRFQDSSYNEQF
>TRBV9|TRBJ2-2
ASSPRRDRGAGELF
>TRBV5-1|TRBJ1-4
ASSSDSTNEKLF
>TRBV5-6|TRBJ1-2
ASSRTGDPRGYT
>TRBV19|TRBJ2-7
ASSISRTGGYEQY
>TRBV4-1|TRBJ1-2
ASRASQPNYGYT
>TRBV10-3|TRBJ1-5
AIDSGERNQPQH
>TRBV18|TRBJ2-5
ASSPGLSETQY
>TRBV7-9|TRBJ1-2
ASSPLTGNYGYT
>TRBV6-2/TRBV6-3|TRBJ2-7
ASIPHSGRTYEQY
>TRBV19|TRBJ2-7
ASQRSAAGVVFYEQY
>TRBV28|TRBJ2-1
ASSSQSGGSSYNEQF
>TRBV5-1|TRBJ2-5
ASSLGWALMGETQY
>TRBV28|TRBJ1-5
ASRSTGPRNQPQH
>TRBV7-2|TRBJ2-2
ASSLAQGVRTGELF
>TRBV11-3|TRBJ2-1
ASSLSTLAGNEQF
>TRBV27|TRBJ2-7
ASSPQDRGRDEQY
>TRBV27|TRBJ1-3
ASSLSGSSGNTIY
>TRBV7-9|TRBJ1-3
ASSELQGTGNTIY
>TRBV7-8|TRBJ1-2
ASSFVNRQTYGYGYT
>TRBV7-9|TRBJ1-6
ASSAQVSVSPLH
>TRBV3-1/TRBV3-2|TRBJ1-4
ASSQEMPRNIPNEKLF
>TRBV19|TRBJ2-3
ASSMVSGGPVADTQY
>TRBV7-6|TRBJ1-5
ASSSDSRSNQPQH
>TRBV2|TRBJ2-3
ASTGGGGGTDTQY
>TRBV19|TRBJ2-1
AYSPGGESNNEQF
>TRBV12-3/TRBV12-4|TRBJ1-2
ASSTTTNYGYT
>TRBV27|TRBJ1-1
ASSYRTGRTEAF
>TRBV4-3|TRBJ2-6
ASSGQISGANVLT
>TRBV7-2|TRBJ1-2
ASSERSNYGYT
>TRBV6-1|TRBJ2-3
ASSVGLAGGTYTQY
>TRBV19|TRBJ1-6
ASRPAGYSPLH
>TRBV30|TRBJ2-1
AFTSGTSGRGEQF
>TRBV19|TRBJ1-6
ASSLQGTNSPLH